This entry features one T cell receptor (beta chain) sequence. Its antigen is still unknown. These data are taken from a study of T cells expressing NK-cell markers. Study at large: All TCR beta repertoires analysed originated from sorted CD3+CD56+NKG2C+, CD3+CD56+NKG2C- and CD3+CD56-NKG2C+ T cells. Seven HCMV-seropositive donors and one seronegative donor made up the eight sequenced donors.

TCR beta cDNA was generated via 5'RACE template switching incorporating UMIs. TCRdb re-called the 5' RACE reads; one entry per CDR3 protein, DNA not given. In total, the table holds some 600,000 distinct CDR3 sequences. Looked up from germline, CDR1 is MGHRA and CDR2 is YSYEKL. CDR3 length: 14 residues. Study-wide points: These clonotypes, the leaders elsewhere, also led the CD3+CD56-NKG2C+ fraction in several donors.

This chain connects TRBV4-1 to TRBJ2-3. Input material: blood T cells: a sorted CD56 or NKG2C T cell subset, CD4+ or CD8+ T cells, or bulk PBMC T cells (not recorded which). This TCR came from a man between 18 and 29 years old in good health. CDR3 amino acids: CASSQESNGDTQYF.